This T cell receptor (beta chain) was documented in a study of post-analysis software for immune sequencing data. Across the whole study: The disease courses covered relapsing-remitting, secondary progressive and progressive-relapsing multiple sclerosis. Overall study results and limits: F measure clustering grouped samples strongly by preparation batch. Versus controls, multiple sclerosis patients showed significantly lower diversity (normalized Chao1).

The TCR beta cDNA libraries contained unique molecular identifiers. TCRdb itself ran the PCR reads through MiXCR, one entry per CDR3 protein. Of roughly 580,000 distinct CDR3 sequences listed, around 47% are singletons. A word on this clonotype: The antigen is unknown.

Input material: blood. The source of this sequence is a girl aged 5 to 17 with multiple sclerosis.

This CDR3 reads CASSVGRTGDTQYF. CDR3 nucleotides: TGTGCCAGCAGTGTGGGTCGGACGGGCGATACGCAGTATTTT. V is TRBV2 and J is TRBJ2-3; D gene uncertain. CDR3 size: 14 residues. CDR1 is SNHLY and CDR2 is FYNNEI in the germline V gene. Trimming left V 4 bases short and J 6 bases short, with 14 bases between.